The 14 T cell receptor beta chains presented below share a single source sample, sequenced in a study of molecular identifiers for immune sequencing clone quantification (dated by TCRdb to 2016 to 2019). Library prep was done by PCR. These reads were obtained on a NextSeq 500. TCRdb ran its own pipeline on the public reads, namely fastp trimming at Q25 and MiXCR clone calling, and kept in-frame beta chains. One record per CDR3 amino acid sequence lists the most common genes and DNA. The sample profile shows about 100,000 distinct CDR3 sequences; about 35% of them were found once. Of the sample, approximately 3.8% falls within the top ten clones. Sample: naive CD8+ T cells from blood, with Jurkat cell RNA spiked in. The cell subset or site label corresponds to: FACS-sorted CD8+CD4-CCR7+CD45RA+ naive T cells. The receptors were gathered from a human donor in good health. Some libraries in this study had Jurkat cell RNA spiked in.

This chain connects TRBV4-1 to TRBJ1-2; D gene unclear. Germline V gene lookup returns CDR1 MGHRA and CDR2 YSYEKL. This CDR3 contains 15 residues. V shed 0 bases and J shed 5 bases, with 13 bases lying between them. The CDR3 nucleotides are TGCGCCAGCAGCCAAGATCAACAGTCTTCTTATGGCTACACCTTC. Its protein product is CASSQDQQSSYGYTF.

Details on this clonotype: At one boundary the junction diverges from the germline segment, which might be a read error. The V call is TRBV7-2, the J call TRBJ2-1, with 13 nucleotides matching TRBD2. CDR1 and CDR2 from the germline V gene are SGHTA and FQGNSA. This CDR3 spans 15 amino acids. The CDR3 sequence: CASSLLAGGRSEQLF. The CDR3 DNA sequence: TGTGCAAGCAGCCTACTAGCGGGAGGGCGGAGTGAGCAGCTCTTC.

The J gene is TRBJ2-3, the V gene TRBV27; no clear D. Germline CDR1 reads MNHEY; CDR2 reads SMNVEV (reference sequence). V lost 2 bases to trimming and J lost 0 bases, with 6 bases between them. This CDR3 region has 14 residues. The DNA for the CDR3 is TGTGCCAGCAGTTTAGCCAGAAGCACAGATACGCAGTATTTT. It is translated as CASSLARSTDTQYF.

A word on this clonotype: This clone may be a read error of a much larger clone one base away. The gene calls are TRBV29-1 and TRBJ2-2; 14 bases agree with TRBD2. With 6 bases clipped from V and 5 bases from J, the junction kept 8 bases outside the gene matches. The germline V gene has CDR1 SQVTM and CDR2 ANQGSEA. CDR3 length: 16 residues. CDR3 protein: CSVAGTSGRRTGELFF. The CDR3, as DNA: TGCAGCGTGGCCGGGACTAGCGGGAGACGAACCGGGGAGCTGTTTTTT.

Points on this clonotype: A much more abundant neighbour one base away suggests this may be a read error. The J gene is TRBJ2-1, the V gene TRBV29-1, with 9 nucleotides matching TRBD2. Germline trimming cut 3 bases from V and 6 bases from J; bases unmatched to any gene: 6. The CDR3 has 14 amino acids. Germline values: CDR1 SQVTM, CDR2 ANQGSEA. CDR3 sequence reads: CSVDSGSSFNEQFF. The CDR3 coding sequence is TGCAGCGTTGATAGCGGGAGTTCGTTCAATGAGCAGTTCTTC.

The chain carries TRBV7-9 and TRBJ2-1, with 7 positions matching TRBD2. The CDR3 contains 13 residues. V lost 1 base and J lost 16; bases outside the gene matches: 10. Germline assignment: CDR1 SEHNR and CDR2 FQNEAQ (reference sequence). CDR3 amino acids: CASSLVGTTTPFF. As DNA, the CDR3 is TGTGCCAGCAGCTTAGTGGGGACTACAACGCCATTCTTC.

This clonotype was observed at least ten times. The V and J genes are TRBV20-1 and TRBJ2-7; 10 nucleotides align to TRBD2. This CDR3 is built from 17 residues. Germline CDR1 reads DFQATT; CDR2 reads SNEGSKA (reference sequence). The V gene end was trimmed by 1 base and the J gene end by 6 bases; junction bases not matched to a gene: 15. CDR3 DNA: TGCAGTGCTAGAGGAAGCCCGAGGACTAGCGGCCCCAGCGAGCAGTACTTC. Its protein product is CSARGSPRTSGPSEQYF.

This clonotype has only a few counts. This chain links TRBV4-1 with TRBJ1-6, with 7 positions matching TRBD1. Germline V gene data show CDR1 as MGHRA and CDR2 as YSYEKL. Trimming took 3 bases from V and 5 from J; bases not matched to a gene: 4. The CDR3 has 15 residues. DNA for the CDR3: TGCGCCAGCAGCCACTCAGGGGGGAATAATTCACCCCTCCACTTT. It is translated as CASSHSGGNNSPLHF.

This chain uses TRBV13 with TRBJ2-5, with a weak D call TRBD2 (6 bases). Trimming took 3 bases from V and 5 from J, leaving 16 bases between them. CDR3 length equals 15 residues. The germline V gene has CDR1 PRHDT and CDR2 FYEKMQ (reference sequence). The CDR3 here is CASSFIWLGGETQYF. The DNA of the CDR3 is TGTGCCAGCAGCTTCATCTGGCTAGGAGGGGAGACCCAGTACTTC.

As regards this clonotype: A much larger clone is a single base away; this may be a read error. V is TRBV5-1 and J is TRBJ1-1; 7 nucleotides align to TRBD1. With 7 bases clipped from V and 2 bases from J, the junction kept 8 bases outside the gene matches. The CDR3 is made up of 14 amino acids. Germline V gene sequence: CDR1 SGHRS, CDR2 YFSETQ. The DNA of the CDR3 is TGCGCCAGCGGCACGGGACAGTCAAACACTGAAGCTTTCTTT. Translation: CASGTGQSNTEAFF.

For this clonotype: Given a much more abundant clone one base away, this may be a read error. The chain combines TRBV20-1 with TRBJ2-3; TRBD2 aligns across 9 bases. The CDR3 contains 15 residues. The germline CDR1 and CDR2 sequences are DFQATT and SNEGSKA (reference sequence). Here the CDR3 reads CSAGVSGSRTDTQNF. The CDR3 bases are TGCAGTGCAGGGGTTAGCGGGAGTCGGACAGATACGCAGAATTTT.

J is TRBJ1-5 and V is TRBV23-1; D may be TRBD1 (6 bases). TRBV23-1 is identified as an open reading frame with a role that is uncertain. V lost 7 bases and J lost 3, with 13 bases in between. This CDR3 is 14 amino acids long. CDR3 loop: CASKRRGDNQPQHF. CDR3 nucleotides: TGCGCCAGCAAGAGAAGGGGGGACAATCAGCCCCAGCATTTT.

Regarding this clonotype: A junction end diverges from the germline sequence, so it may reflect a read error. The rearrangement links TRBV4-1 to TRBJ1-5; D uncertain. The CDR3 loop spans 15 amino acids. From germline, CDR1 is MGHRA and CDR2 YSYEKL. The CDR3 loop reads CARANGPHSNQPLHF. CDR3 DNA: TGCGCCAGAGCAAACGGGCCTCATAGCAATCAGCCCCTGCATTTT.

This clonotype was seen ten or more times. The chain combines TRBV29-1 with TRBJ2-5; tentative D call: TRBD2 (5 bases). V lost 6 bases, J lost 3 bases, and 17 bases lay in between. Germline values: CDR1 SQVTM, CDR2 ANQGSEA. This CDR3 region has 14 residues. The CDR3 DNA reads as TGCAGCGTCGCTGCCTGGACGGAGGAAGAGACCCAGTACTTC. It yields the protein CSVAAWTEEETQYF. Complete variable domain (other parts from reference TRBV29-1 and TRBJ2-5): SAVISQKPSRDICQRGTSLTIQCQVDSQVTMMFWYRQQPGQSLTLIATANQGSEATYESGFVIDKFPISRPNLTFSTLTVSNMSPEDSSIYLCSVAAWTEEETQYFGPGTRLLVL.